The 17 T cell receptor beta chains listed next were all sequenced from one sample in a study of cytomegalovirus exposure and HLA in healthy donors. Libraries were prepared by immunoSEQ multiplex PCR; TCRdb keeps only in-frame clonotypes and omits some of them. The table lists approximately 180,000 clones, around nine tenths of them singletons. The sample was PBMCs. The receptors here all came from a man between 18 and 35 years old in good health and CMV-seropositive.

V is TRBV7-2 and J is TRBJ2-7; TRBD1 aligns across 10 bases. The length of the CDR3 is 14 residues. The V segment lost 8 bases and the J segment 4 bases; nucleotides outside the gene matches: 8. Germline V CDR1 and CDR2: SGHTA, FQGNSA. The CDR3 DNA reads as TGTGCCAGCGCTTGGGACAGGGGAGGGTACGAGCAGTACTTC. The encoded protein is CASAWDRGGYEQYF.

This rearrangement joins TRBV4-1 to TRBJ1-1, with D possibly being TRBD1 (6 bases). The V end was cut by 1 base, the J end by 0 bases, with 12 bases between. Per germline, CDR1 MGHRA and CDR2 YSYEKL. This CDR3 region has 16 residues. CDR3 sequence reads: CASSQGSGTLNTEAFF. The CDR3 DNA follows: TGCGCCAGCAGCCAAGGATCCGGGACACTGAACACTGAAGCTTTCTTT.

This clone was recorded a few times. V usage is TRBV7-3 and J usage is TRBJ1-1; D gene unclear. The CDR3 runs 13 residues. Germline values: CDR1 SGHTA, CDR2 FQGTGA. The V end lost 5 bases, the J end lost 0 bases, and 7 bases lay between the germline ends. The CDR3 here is CASSDQVNTEAFF. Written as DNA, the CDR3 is TGTGCCAGCAGCGACCAGGTGAACACTGAAGCTTTCTTT.

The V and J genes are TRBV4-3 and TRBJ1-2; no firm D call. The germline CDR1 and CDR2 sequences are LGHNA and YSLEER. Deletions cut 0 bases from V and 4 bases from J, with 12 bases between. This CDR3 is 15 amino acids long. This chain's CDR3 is CASSQEGRNPYGYTF. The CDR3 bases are TGCGCCAGCAGCCAAGAAGGCAGGAACCCCTATGGCTACACCTTC.

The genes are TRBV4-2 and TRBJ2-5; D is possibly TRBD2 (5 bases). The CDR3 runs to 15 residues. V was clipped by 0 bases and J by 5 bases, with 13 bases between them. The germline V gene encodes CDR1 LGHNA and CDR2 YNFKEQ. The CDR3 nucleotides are TGTGCCAGCAGCCAAGATATTATTGGGAGCGAGACCCAGTACTTC. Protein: CASSQDIIGSETQYF.

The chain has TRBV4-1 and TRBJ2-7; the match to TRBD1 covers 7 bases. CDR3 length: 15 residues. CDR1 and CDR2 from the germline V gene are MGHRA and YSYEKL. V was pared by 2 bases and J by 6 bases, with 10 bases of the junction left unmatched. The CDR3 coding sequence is TGCGCCAGCAGCCAACCAACAGGGGCAAGATCCGAGCAGTACTTC. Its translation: CASSQPTGARSEQYF.

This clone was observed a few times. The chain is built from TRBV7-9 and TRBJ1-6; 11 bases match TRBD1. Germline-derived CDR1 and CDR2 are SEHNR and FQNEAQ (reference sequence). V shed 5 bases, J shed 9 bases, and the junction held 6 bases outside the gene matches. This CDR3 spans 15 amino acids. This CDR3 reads CASSLRDRGTSPLHF. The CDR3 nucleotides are TGTGCCAGCAGCCTACGGGACAGGGGGACTTCACCCCTCCACTTT.

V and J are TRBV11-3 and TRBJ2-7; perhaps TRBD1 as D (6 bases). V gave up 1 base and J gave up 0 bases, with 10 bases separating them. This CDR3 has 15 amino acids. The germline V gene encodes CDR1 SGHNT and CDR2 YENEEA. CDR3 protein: CASSLGQGSSYEQYF. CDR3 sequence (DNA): TGTGCCAGCAGCTTAGGGCAGGGGAGCTCCTACGAGCAGTACTTC. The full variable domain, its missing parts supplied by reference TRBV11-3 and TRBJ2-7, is EAGVVQSPRYKIIEKKQPVAFWCNPISGHNTLYWYLQNLGQGPELLIRYENEEAVDDSQLPKDRFSAERLKGVDSTLKIQPAELGDSAVYLCASSLGQGSSYEQYFGPGTRLTVT.

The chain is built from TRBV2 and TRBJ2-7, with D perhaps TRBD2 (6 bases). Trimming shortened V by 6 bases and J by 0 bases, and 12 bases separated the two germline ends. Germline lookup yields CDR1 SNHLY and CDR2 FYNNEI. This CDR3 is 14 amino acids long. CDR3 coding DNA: TGTGCCAGCAGGACGGGAGTAAACTCCTACGAGCAGTACTTC. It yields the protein CASRTGVNSYEQYF. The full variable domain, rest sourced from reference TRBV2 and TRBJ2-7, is EPEVTQTPSHQVTQMGQEVILRCVPISNHLYFYWYRQILGQKVEFLVSFYNNEISEKSEIFDDQFSVERPDGSNFTLKIRSTKLEDSAMYFCASRTGVNSYEQYFGPGTRLTVT.

CDR3 nucleotide sequence: TGTGCCAGCAGTTCGCATACAGGATTAGAAGCTTTCTTT. It is translated as CASSSHTGLEAFF. The chain is built from TRBV28 and TRBJ1-1; possible D gene TRBD1, 5 bases. The CDR3 has 13 residues. Trimming cost V 4 bases and J 8 bases, with 14 bases left between them. Germline V CDR1 and CDR2: MDHEN, SYDVKM.

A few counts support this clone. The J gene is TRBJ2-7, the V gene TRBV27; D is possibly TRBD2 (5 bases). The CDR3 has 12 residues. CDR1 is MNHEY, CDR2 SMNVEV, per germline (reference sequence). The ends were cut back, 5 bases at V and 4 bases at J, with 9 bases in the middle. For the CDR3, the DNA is TGTGCCAGCAGTGGCTCGGGGTACGAGCAGTACTTC. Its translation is CASSGSGYEQYF.

The CDR3 loop is CASSLGLAGDDNEQFF. CDR3 DNA sequence: TGTGCCAGCAGCTTAGGGCTAGCGGGAGATGATAATGAGCAGTTCTTC. The chain employs TRBV7-9 and TRBJ2-1, with 10 bases identical to TRBD2. This CDR3 comprises 16 residues. The junction had 7 bases not matched to a gene; V was cut back by 1 base and J by 7 bases. CDR1 is SEHNR, CDR2 FQNEAQ, per germline (reference sequence). Drawing the rest from reference TRBV7-9 and TRBJ2-1, the complete variable domain is DTGVSQNPRHKITKRGQNVTFRCDPISEHNRLYWYRQTLGQGPEFLTYFQNEAQLEKSRLLSDRFSAERPKGSFSTLEIQRTEQGDSAMYLCASSLGLAGDDNEQFFGPGTRLTVL.

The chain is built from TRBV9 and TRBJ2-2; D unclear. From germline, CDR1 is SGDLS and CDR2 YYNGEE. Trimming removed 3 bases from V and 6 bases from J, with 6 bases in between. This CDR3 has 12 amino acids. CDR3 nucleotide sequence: TGTGCCAGCAGCGAATTCTCCGGGGAGCTGTTTTTT. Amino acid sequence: CASSEFSGELFF.

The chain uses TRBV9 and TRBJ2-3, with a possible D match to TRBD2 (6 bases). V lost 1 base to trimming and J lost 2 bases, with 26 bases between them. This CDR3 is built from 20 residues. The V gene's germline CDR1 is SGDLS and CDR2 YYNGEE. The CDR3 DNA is TGTGCCAGCAGCGTAAGCTGGAGGGGCAGGGATGAGAGGTCCACAGATACGCAGTATTTT. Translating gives CASSVSWRGRDERSTDTQYF.

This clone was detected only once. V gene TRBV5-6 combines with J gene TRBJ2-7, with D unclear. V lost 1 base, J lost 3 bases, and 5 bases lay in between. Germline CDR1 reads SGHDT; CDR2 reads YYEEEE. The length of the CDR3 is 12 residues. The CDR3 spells CASSLRFYEQYF. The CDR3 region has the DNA TGTGCCAGCAGCTTGCGTTTCTACGAGCAGTACTTC. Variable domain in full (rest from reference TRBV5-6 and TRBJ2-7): DAGVTQSPTHLIKTRGQQVTLRCSPKSGHDTVSWYQQALGQGPQFIFQYYEEEERQRGNFPDRFSGHQFPNYSSELNVNALLLGDSALYLCASSLRFYEQYFGPGTRLTVT.

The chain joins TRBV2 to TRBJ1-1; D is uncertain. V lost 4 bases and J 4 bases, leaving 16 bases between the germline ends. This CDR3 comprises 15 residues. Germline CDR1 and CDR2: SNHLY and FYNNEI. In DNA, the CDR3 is TGTGCCAGCAGTGTACGGATTCCCGGGAGCACTGAAGCTTTCTTT. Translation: CASSVRIPGSTEAFF.

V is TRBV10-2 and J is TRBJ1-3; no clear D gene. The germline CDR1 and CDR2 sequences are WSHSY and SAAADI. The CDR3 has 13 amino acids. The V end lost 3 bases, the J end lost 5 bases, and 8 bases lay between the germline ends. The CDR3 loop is CASSDGLRNTIYF. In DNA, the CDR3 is TGCGCCAGCAGTGATGGGCTAAGAAACACCATATATTTT.